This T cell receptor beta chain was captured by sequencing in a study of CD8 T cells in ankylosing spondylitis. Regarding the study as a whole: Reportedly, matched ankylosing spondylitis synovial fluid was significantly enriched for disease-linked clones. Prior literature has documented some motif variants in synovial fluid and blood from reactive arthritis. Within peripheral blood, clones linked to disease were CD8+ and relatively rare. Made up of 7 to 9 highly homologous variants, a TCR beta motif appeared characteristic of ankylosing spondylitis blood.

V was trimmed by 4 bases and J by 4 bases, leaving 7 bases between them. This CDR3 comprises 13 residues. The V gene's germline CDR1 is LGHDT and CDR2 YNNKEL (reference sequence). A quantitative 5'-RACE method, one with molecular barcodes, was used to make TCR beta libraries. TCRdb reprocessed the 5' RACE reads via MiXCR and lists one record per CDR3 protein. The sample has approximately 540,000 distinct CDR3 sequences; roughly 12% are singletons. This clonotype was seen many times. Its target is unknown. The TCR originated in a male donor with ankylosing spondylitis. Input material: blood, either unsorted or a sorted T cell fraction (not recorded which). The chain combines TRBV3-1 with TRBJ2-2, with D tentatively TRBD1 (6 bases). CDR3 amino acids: CASSPRGTGELFF. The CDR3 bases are TGTGCCAGCAGCCCCAGGGGCACCGGGGAGCTGTTTTTT.